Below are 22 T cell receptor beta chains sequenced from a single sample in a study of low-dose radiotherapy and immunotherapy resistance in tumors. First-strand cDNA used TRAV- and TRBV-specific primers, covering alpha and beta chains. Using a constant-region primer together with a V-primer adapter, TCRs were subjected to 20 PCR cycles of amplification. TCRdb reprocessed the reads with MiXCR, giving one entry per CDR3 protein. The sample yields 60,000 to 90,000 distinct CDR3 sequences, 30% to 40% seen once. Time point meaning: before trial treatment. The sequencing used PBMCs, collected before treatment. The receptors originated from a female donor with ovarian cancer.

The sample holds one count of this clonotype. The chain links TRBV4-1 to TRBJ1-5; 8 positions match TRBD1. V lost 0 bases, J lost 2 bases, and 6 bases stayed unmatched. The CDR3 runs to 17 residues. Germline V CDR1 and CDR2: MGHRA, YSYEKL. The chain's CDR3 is CASSQDTGGIGNQPQHF. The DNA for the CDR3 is TGCGCCAGCAGCCAAGACACAGGGGGGATTGGCAATCAGCCCCAGCATTTT.

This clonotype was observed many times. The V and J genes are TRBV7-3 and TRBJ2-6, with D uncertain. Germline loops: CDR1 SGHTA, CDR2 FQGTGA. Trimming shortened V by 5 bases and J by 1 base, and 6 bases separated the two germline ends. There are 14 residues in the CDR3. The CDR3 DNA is TGTGCCAGCAGCGCCAGTTCTGGGGCCAACGTCCTGACTTTC. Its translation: CASSASSGANVLTF.

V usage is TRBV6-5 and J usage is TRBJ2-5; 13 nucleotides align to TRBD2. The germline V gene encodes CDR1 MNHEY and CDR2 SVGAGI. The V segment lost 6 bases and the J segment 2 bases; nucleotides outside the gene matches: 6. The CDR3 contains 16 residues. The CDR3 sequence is CASRKPGLAGQETQYF. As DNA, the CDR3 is TGTGCCAGCAGAAAACCGGGACTAGCGGGGCAAGAGACCCAGTACTTC.

This CDR3 reads CASSLAQGQLEQYF. In nucleotides, the CDR3 is TGTGCCAGCAGCTTAGCCCAGGGACAGCTCGAGCAGTACTTC. The chain has TRBV6-6 and TRBJ2-7, with 7 bases that match TRBD1. V lost 6 bases to trimming and J lost 6 bases; unmatched junction nucleotides: 11. This CDR3 has 14 residues. Germline V gene lookup returns CDR1 MNHNY and CDR2 SVGAGI (reference sequence).

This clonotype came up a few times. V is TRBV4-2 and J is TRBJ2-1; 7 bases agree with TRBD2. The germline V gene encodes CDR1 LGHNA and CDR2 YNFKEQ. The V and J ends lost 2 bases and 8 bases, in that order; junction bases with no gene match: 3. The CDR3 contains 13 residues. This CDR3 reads CASSQNGGYEQFF. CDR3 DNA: TGTGCCAGCAGCCAAAACGGGGGGTATGAGCAGTTCTTC.

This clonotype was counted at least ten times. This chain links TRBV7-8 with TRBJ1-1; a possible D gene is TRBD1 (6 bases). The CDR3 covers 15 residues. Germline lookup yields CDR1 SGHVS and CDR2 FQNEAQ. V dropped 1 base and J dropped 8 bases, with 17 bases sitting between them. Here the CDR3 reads CASSLVPDQTGEAFF. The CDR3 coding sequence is TGTGCCAGCAGCTTAGTCCCGGACCAGACAGGAGAAGCTTTCTTT. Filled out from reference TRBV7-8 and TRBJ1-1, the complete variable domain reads GAGVSQSPRYKVAKRGQDVALRCDPISGHVSLFWYQQALGQGPEFLTYFQNEAQLDKSGLPSDRFFAERPEGSVSTLKIQRTQQEDSAVYLCASSLVPDQTGEAFFGQGTRLTVV.

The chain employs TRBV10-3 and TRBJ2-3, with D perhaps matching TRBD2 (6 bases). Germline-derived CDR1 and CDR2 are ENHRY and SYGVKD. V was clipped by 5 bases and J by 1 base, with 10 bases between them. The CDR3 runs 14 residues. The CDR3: CAISSPSGTDTQYF. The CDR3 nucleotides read TGTGCCATCAGTTCGCCTAGCGGCACAGATACGCAGTATTTT.

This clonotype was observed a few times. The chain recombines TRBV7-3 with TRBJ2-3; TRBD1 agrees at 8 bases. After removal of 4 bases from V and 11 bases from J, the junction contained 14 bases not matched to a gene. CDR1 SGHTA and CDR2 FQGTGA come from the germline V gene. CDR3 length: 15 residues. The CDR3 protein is CASSSPMAGQGQQYF. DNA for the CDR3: TGTGCCAGCAGCTCCCCAATGGCCGGACAGGGCCAGCAGTATTTT.

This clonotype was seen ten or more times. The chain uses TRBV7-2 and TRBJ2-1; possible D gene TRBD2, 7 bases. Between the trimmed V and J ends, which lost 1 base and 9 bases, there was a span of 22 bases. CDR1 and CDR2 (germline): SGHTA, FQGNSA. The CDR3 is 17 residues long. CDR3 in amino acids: CASSLGLGGGGLVEQFF. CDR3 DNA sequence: TGTGCCAGCAGCTTAGGGCTGGGTGGCGGGGGCCTAGTTGAGCAGTTCTTC.

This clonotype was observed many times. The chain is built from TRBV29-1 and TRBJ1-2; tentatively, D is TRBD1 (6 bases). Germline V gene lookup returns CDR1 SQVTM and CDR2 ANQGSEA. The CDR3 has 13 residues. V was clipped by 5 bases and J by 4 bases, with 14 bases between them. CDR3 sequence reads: CSVLRGASYGYTF. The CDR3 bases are TGCAGCGTTCTTCGGGGGGCTAGCTATGGCTACACCTTC.

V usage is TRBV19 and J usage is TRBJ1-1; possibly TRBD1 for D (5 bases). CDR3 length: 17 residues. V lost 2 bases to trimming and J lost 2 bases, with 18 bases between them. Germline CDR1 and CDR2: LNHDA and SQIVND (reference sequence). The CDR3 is CASSISYFRVANTEAFF. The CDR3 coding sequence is TGTGCCAGTAGTATATCCTATTTCAGGGTGGCCAACACTGAAGCTTTCTTT.

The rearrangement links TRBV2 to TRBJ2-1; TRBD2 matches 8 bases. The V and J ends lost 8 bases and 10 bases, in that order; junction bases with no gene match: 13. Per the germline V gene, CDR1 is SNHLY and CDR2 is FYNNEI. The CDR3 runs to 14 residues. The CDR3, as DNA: TGTGCCAGCTGGGGGGGGCGGGGGGCCCAGGAGCAGTTCTTC. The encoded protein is CASWGGRGAQEQFF.

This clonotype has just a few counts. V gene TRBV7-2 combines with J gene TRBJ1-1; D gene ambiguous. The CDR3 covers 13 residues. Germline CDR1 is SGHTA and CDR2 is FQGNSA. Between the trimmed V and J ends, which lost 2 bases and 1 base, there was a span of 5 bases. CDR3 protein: CASSLSQNTEAFF. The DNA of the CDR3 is TGTGCCAGCAGCTTATCGCAGAACACTGAAGCTTTCTTT.

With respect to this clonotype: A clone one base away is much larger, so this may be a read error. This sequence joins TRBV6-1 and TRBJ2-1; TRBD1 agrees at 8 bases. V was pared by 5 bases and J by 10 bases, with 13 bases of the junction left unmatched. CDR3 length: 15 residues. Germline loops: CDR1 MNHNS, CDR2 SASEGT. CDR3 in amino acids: CASSRTGQPVYEQFF. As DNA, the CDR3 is TGTGCCAGCAGTCGGACAGGGCAACCAGTCTACGAGCAGTTCTTC.

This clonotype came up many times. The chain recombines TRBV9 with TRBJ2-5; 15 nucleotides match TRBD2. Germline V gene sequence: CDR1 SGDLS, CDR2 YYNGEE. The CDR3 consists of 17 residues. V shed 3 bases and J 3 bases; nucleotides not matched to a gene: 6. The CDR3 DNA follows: TGTGCCAGCAGCGGGGGACTAGCGGGGGGTCTAGAAGAGACCCAGTACTTC. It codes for CASSGGLAGGLEETQYF.

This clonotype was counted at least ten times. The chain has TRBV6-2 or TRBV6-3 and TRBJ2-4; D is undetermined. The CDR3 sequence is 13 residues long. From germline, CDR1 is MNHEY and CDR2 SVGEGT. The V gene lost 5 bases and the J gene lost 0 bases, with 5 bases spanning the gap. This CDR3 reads CASSQLAKNIQYF. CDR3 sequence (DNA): TGTGCCAGCAGTCAGCTAGCCAAAAACATTCAGTACTTC.

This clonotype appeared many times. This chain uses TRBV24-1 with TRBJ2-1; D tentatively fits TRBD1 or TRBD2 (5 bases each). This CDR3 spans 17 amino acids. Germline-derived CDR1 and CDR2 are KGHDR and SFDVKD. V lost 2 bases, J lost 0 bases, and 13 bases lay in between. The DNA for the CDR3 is TGTGCCACCAGTGATTCGGGACGCACATTCTCCTACAATGAGCAGTTCTTC. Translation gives CATSDSGRTFSYNEQFF.

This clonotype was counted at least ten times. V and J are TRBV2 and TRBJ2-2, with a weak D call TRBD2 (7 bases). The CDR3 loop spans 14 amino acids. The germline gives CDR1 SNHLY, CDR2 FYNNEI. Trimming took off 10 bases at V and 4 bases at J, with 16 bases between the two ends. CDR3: CATEGGGRTGELFF. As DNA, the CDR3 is TGTGCCACCGAGGGGGGGGGCCGCACCGGGGAGCTGTTTTTT. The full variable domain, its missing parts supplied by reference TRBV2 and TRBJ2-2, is EPEVTQTPSHQVTQMGQEVILRCVPISNHLYFYWYRQILGQKVEFLVSFYNNEISEKSEIFDDQFSVERPDGSNFTLKIRSTKLEDSAMYFCATEGGGRTGELFFGEGSRLTVL.

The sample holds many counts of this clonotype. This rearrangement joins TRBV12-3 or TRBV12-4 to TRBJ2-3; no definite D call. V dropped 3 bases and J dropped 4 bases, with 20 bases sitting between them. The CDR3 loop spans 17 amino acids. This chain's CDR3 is CASSFLGLSNPPDTQYF. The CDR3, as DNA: TGTGCCAGCAGTTTCCTCGGTCTCTCGAACCCCCCAGATACGCAGTATTTT.

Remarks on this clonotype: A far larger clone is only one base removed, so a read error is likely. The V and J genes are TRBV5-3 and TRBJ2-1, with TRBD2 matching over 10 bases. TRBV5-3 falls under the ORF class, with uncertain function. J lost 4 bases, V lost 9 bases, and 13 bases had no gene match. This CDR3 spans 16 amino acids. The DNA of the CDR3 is TGTGCCAACAGCCTACGGACTAGCGGCTTATACAATGAGCAGTTCTTC. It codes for CANSLRTSGLYNEQFF.

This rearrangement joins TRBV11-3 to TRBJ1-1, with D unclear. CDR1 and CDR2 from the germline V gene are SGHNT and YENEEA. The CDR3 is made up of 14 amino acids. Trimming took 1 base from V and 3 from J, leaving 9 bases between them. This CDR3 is CASSLGGSHTEAFF. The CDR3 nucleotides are TGTGCCAGCAGCTTAGGTGGGTCCCACACTGAAGCTTTCTTT.

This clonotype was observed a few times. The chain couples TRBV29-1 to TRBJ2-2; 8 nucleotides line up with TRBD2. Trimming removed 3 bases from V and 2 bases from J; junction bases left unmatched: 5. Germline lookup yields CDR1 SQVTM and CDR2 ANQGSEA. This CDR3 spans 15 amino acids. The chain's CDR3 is CSVEGSGVNTGELFF. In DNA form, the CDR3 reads TGCAGCGTTGAGGGTAGCGGGGTAAACACCGGGGAGCTGTTTTTT.